The 21 T cell receptor beta chains below all came from one sample that was sequenced in a study of blood T cell repertoires in COVID-19. Generated by immunoSEQ multiplex PCR, the TCRdb table keeps only in-frame clones and is missing some. The sample lists approximately 200,000 clones; around 75% were seen once. Sample: peripheral blood. These receptors came from a woman in her 40s with COVID-19, enrolled during active disease.

The sample holds one count of this clone. DNA of the CDR3: TGTGCCAGCAGCTTAGATTATTCTGGAAACACCATATATTTT. The encoded protein is CASSLDYSGNTIYF. The genes are TRBV11-2 and TRBJ1-3; no clear D. Germline CDR1 and CDR2: SGHAT and FQNNGV. The length of the CDR3 is 14 residues. V gave up 0 bases and J gave up 1 base, with 4 bases separating them.

This clone has a count of ten or more. This rearrangement joins TRBV27 to TRBJ2-7; TRBD1 matches at 9 bases. CDR1 and CDR2 from the germline V gene are MNHEY and SMNVEV (reference sequence). The junction had 9 bases not matched to a gene; V was cut back by 6 bases and J by 3 bases. The CDR3 extends over 15 amino acids. The CDR3 loop is CASRPSGTGLYEQYF. The DNA of the CDR3 is TGTGCCAGCAGACCAAGCGGGACAGGGCTCTACGAGCAGTACTTC.

This chain uses TRBV5-1 with TRBJ1-4, with 7 bases that match TRBD1. The CDR3 consists of 16 residues. Germline lookup yields CDR1 SGHRS and CDR2 YFSETQ. V shed 0 bases, J shed 5 bases, and the junction held 7 bases outside the gene matches. CDR3 sequence: CASSLGRQGGNEKLFF. The CDR3 DNA follows: TGCGCCAGCAGCTTGGGTCGACAGGGTGGAAATGAAAAACTGTTTTTT.

The chain links TRBV10-3 to TRBJ1-1; D uncertain. The CDR3 is 12 residues long. In germline, CDR1 is ENHRY, CDR2 SYGVKD. Trimming removed 11 bases from V and 1 base from J, with 11 bases in between. CDR3 nucleotides: TGTGCCGCCCGAAGACAGAACACTGAAGCTTTCTTT. It yields the protein CAARRQNTEAFF.

The gene calls are TRBV6-5 and TRBJ2-2; TRBD2 matches at 10 bases. The CDR3 has 14 amino acids. Trimming at V came to 6 bases and at J to 5 bases, leaving 3 bases not matched to a gene. Germline-derived CDR1 and CDR2 are MNHEY and SVGAGI. This CDR3 reads CASSLSGRTGELFF. The DNA for the CDR3 is TGTGCCAGCAGCCTTAGCGGGAGGACCGGGGAGCTGTTTTTT.

In DNA, the CDR3 is TGTGCCAGTGGGAACAGGGGAGTCCAAAACATTCAGTACTTC. Translation gives CASGNRGVQNIQYF. The chain has TRBV19 and TRBJ2-4; 7 bases align to TRBD1. Germline V gene data show CDR1 as LNHDA and CDR2 as SQIVND (reference sequence). The CDR3 has 14 residues. J gave up 5 bases and V 8 bases, and 9 bases lay outside the gene matches.

In this sample, this clone turned up a few times. The chain combines TRBV2 with TRBJ1-6; D gene unclear. In germline, CDR1 is SNHLY, CDR2 FYNNEI. This CDR3 region has 14 residues. V lost 7 bases and J lost 5, with 12 bases in between. The CDR3: CASMQAPDNSPLHF. The CDR3 DNA reads TGTGCCAGCATGCAGGCACCCGATAATTCACCCCTCCACTTT.

V gene TRBV6-5 combines with J gene TRBJ1-2, with a tentative D call TRBD1 (5 bases). Trimming removed 5 bases from V and 0 bases from J, with 13 bases in between. The CDR3 is 15 residues long. Per the germline V gene, CDR1 is MNHEY and CDR2 is SVGAGI. CDR3 nucleotide sequence: TGTGCCAGCAGTCACCCCGACAGATCTAACTATGGCTACACCTTC. It translates to CASSHPDRSNYGYTF.

This clone was counted between two and nine times. V and J are TRBV25-1 and TRBJ1-2; TRBD1 is a possible D gene (5 bases). CDR1 and CDR2 (germline): MGHDK, SYGVNS. Trimming removed 6 bases at V and 6 bases at J, with 11 bases between. The CDR3 runs 12 residues. CDR3 sequence (DNA): TGTGCCAGCAGGGGGGAGGAGAATGGCTACACCTTC. Translating it yields CASRGEENGYTF.

The chain carries TRBV7-2 and TRBJ2-7, with D maybe TRBD1 (5 bases). From germline, CDR1 is SGHTA and CDR2 FQGNSA. This CDR3 spans 15 amino acids. Trimming took 5 bases from V and 1 from J, leaving 15 bases between them. This chain's CDR3 is CASSPARVKSYEQYF. CDR3 sequence (DNA): TGTGCCAGCAGCCCGGCCAGGGTTAAATCCTACGAGCAGTACTTC.

This clone showed up just a few times. The chain uses TRBV7-8 and TRBJ2-7; TRBD2 agrees at 8 bases. The germline CDR1 and CDR2 sequences are SGHVS and FQNEAQ. Trimming removed 4 bases from V and 3 bases from J; junction bases left unmatched: 8. This CDR3 spans 15 amino acids. CDR3 DNA: TGTGCCAGCAGCTCCTCCGGGACTAGTAGCTACGAGCAGTACTTC. Translated: CASSSSGTSSYEQYF.

The rearrangement links TRBV5-4 to TRBJ2-7; perhaps TRBD1 as D (6 bases). Germline V gene lookup returns CDR1 SGHNT and CDR2 YYREEE (reference sequence). Trimming removed 8 bases from V and 0 bases from J, with 9 bases in between. CDR3 size: 12 residues. Here the CDR3 DNA reads TGTGCCAGAGGACAGATCTCCTACGAGCAGTACTTC. Protein: CARGQISYEQYF.

The J gene is TRBJ1-1, the V gene TRBV29-1; D remains ambiguous. With 4 bases removed from V and 7 bases from J, the gap between germline ends came to 13 bases. There are 12 residues in the CDR3. Germline values: CDR1 SQVTM, CDR2 ANQGSEA. As DNA, the CDR3 is TGCAGCGTTGGTTCCGCGGCTCGTGAAGCTTTCTTT. Its translation: CSVGSAAREAFF.

The V and J genes are TRBV4-2 and TRBJ2-5; D perhaps matches TRBD1 (6 bases). The CDR3 is 15 residues long. Germline V gene sequence: CDR1 LGHNA, CDR2 YNFKEQ. Trimming took off 3 bases at V and 1 base at J, with 12 bases between the two ends. The CDR3 DNA reads TGTGCCAGCAGCCAGGAAGACAGGCCCCAAGAGACCCAGTACTTC. The encoded protein is CASSQEDRPQETQYF.

J is TRBJ1-5 and V is TRBV2, with D possibly matching TRBD1 (5 bases). The CDR3 length is 15 residues. Germline V gene lookup returns CDR1 SNHLY and CDR2 FYNNEI. V was shortened by 3 bases and J by 4 bases, with 13 bases between the two germline ends. The CDR3 DNA reads TGTGCCAGCAGTGATTCGTTAGGGGTAAATCAGCCCCAGCATTTT. Translated, it gives CASSDSLGVNQPQHF.

The CDR3 here is CASSQEGRWTEAFF. CDR3 nucleotides: TGTGCCAGCAGCCAAGAAGGGAGGTGGACTGAAGCTTTCTTT. The rearrangement uses TRBV4-2 and TRBJ1-1; D gene unclear. The CDR3 totals 14 residues. Germline assignment: CDR1 LGHNA and CDR2 YNFKEQ. Trimming took off 0 bases at V and 5 bases at J, with 10 bases between the two ends.

The V and J genes are TRBV7-9 and TRBJ2-1, with TRBD2 matching over 8 bases. V lost 4 bases to trimming and J lost 3 bases; unmatched junction nucleotides: 5. CDR3 length equals 15 residues. CDR1 is SEHNR and CDR2 is FQNEAQ in the germline V gene (reference sequence). In DNA form, the CDR3 reads TGTGCCAGCAGCTCCTTAGCGGGATACTACAATGAGCAGTTCTTC. This encodes CASSSLAGYYNEQFF.

This clone was picked up a small number of times. The chain carries TRBV29-1 and TRBJ1-1, with D unresolved. The CDR3 extends over 13 amino acids. The germline V gene encodes CDR1 SQVTM and CDR2 ANQGSEA. Trimming stripped 8 bases from V and 1 base from J, with 14 bases between. For the CDR3, the DNA is TGCAGCACCTCGGGAGTAGGGAACACTGAAGCTTTCTTT. As protein: CSTSGVGNTEAFF.

The chain is built from TRBV11-2 and TRBJ2-1, with 10 nucleotides matching TRBD2. Germline V lookup: CDR1 SGHAT, CDR2 FQNNGV. Trimming cost V 5 bases and J 7 bases; bases outside gene matches: 8. The CDR3 has 15 amino acids. CDR3 in amino acids: CASSAGTSVRNEQFF. CDR3 bases: TGTGCCAGCAGCGCAGGGACTAGCGTGCGAAATGAGCAGTTCTTC.

This rearrangement joins TRBV5-1 to TRBJ1-1; D gene ambiguous. The germline V gene has CDR1 SGHRS and CDR2 YFSETQ. The CDR3 is 15 amino acids. The V end lost 5 bases, the J end lost 0 bases, and 14 bases lay between the germline ends. CDR3: CASSSDGVMNTEAFF. In DNA form, the CDR3 reads TGCGCCAGCAGTTCCGACGGGGTGATGAACACTGAAGCTTTCTTT.

This chain connects TRBV6-5 to TRBJ2-5; D uncertain. The V end lost 8 bases, the J end lost 4 bases, and 14 bases lay between the germline ends. CDR3 length equals 13 residues. From germline, CDR1 is MNHEY and CDR2 SVGAGI. Here the CDR3 reads CASADLARETQYF. Here the CDR3 DNA reads TGTGCCAGCGCCGACTTAGCTCGAGAGACCCAGTACTTC.